The T cell receptor beta chain described here comes from a study of CD8 T cells in Susac syndrome. CDR3 length: 16 residues. The V end was cut by 1 base, the J end by 5 bases, with 15 bases between. The V gene's germline CDR1 is SGHVS and CDR2 FQNEAQ. Reverse transcription of roughly 0.5 to 1 ug RNA was performed with random hexamers. The amplification used immunoSEQ multiplex PCR on TCR beta CDR3; it spanned 54 Vbeta and 13 Jbeta. A single record per CDR3 protein comes from TCRdb applying MiXCR to the immunoSEQ multiplex PCR reads. Of some 400,000 distinct CDR3 sequences in the sample, 85% were seen once. The multiple sclerosis controls consisted of treatment-naive patients with relapsing-remitting disease, either stable or active. Negative isolation was used for CD8+ and CD4+ T cells and FACS enrichment for TEMRA cells.

This clonotype was obtained from a human donor with multiple sclerosis. V gene TRBV7-8 combines with J gene TRBJ2-1, with D unresolved. Sequencing was done on a sample of CD8+ T cells from PBMCs. CDR3 loop: CASSLGPALTHNEQFF. The CDR3 DNA sequence: TGTGCCAGCAGCTTAGGGCCCGCGCTGACCCACAATGAGCAGTTCTTC. Complete variable domain (other parts from reference TRBV7-8 and TRBJ2-1): GAGVSQSPRYKVAKRGQDVALRCDPISGHVSLFWYQQALGQGPEFLTYFQNEAQLDKSGLPSDRFFAERPEGSVSTLKIQRTQQEDSAVYLCASSLGPALTHNEQFFGPGTRLTVL.